These 25 T cell receptor beta chains share one sample of origin, sequenced in a study of T cell responses to AZD1222 COVID-19 vaccine. The data were produced by immunoSEQ multiplex PCR, yet TCRdb's version contains in-frame clones alone and is incomplete. The repertoire holds 200,000 or so clones, with about 86% as singletons. Specimen: peripheral blood, collected on day 0 of AZD1222 vaccination. The receptor source for this set is an adult in good health.

The J gene is TRBJ2-7, the V gene TRBV12-3 or TRBV12-4; 7 nucleotides align to TRBD2. This CDR3 has 12 residues. The V gene end was trimmed by 5 bases and the J gene end by 4 bases; junction bases not matched to a gene: 2. CDR3 in amino acids: CASSGGDYEQYF. Written as DNA, the CDR3 is TGTGCCAGCAGTGGGGGGGATTACGAGCAGTACTTC.

This chain links TRBV9 with TRBJ2-7; 9 bases match TRBD1. The CDR3 runs to 14 residues. Germline V gene data show CDR1 as SGDLS and CDR2 as YYNGEE. V shed 4 bases and J 3 bases; nucleotides not matched to a gene: 5. The CDR3 DNA reads TGTGCCAGCAGCATTGGACAGGGGTACTACGAGCAGTACTTC. Its protein product is CASSIGQGYYEQYF.

This chain uses TRBV30 with TRBJ1-2; D is perhaps TRBD1 (5 bases). The V gene's germline CDR1 is GTSNPN and CDR2 SVGIG (reference sequence). Deletions cut 0 bases from V and 7 bases from J, with 24 bases between. This CDR3 contains 17 residues. CDR3 protein: CAWSVGQGPTLPGGYTF. As DNA, the CDR3 is TGTGCCTGGAGTGTAGGGCAGGGCCCTACCCTACCAGGTGGCTACACCTTC. Based on the CDR3 plus reference TRBV30 and TRBJ1-2, the full variable domain is SQTIHQWPATLVQPVGSPLSLECTVEGTSNPNLYWYRQAAGRGLQLLFYSVGIGQISSEVPQNLSASRPQDRQFILSSKKLLLSDSGFYLCAWSVGQGPTLPGGYTFGSGTRLTVV.

The chain is built from TRBV7-6 and TRBJ1-1; D is undetermined. The CDR3 extends over 16 amino acids. The germline gives CDR1 SGHVS, CDR2 FNYEAQ. The ends were cut back, 1 base at V and 2 bases at J, with 14 bases in the middle. This chain's CDR3 is CASSLGGWVQNTEAFF. The CDR3 bases are TGTGCCAGCAGCTTAGGTGGTTGGGTACAAAACACTGAAGCTTTCTTT.

This chain uses TRBV29-1 with TRBJ2-2; D may correspond to TRBD1 or TRBD2 (6 bases each). The CDR3 is made up of 12 amino acids. CDR1 is SQVTM, CDR2 ANQGSEA, per germline. The ends were cut back, 5 bases at V and 7 bases at J, with 11 bases in the middle. Written as DNA, the CDR3 is TGCAGCGTTCGGGGGCGGGGCGGGGAGCTGTTTTTT. Encoded protein: CSVRGRGGELFF.

The CDR3 loop is CASSLYPGGSYNEQFF. The CDR3 bases are TGTGCCAGCAGCTTATACCCCGGGGGGTCGTACAATGAGCAGTTCTTC. The V call is TRBV7-3, the J call TRBJ2-1; 7 bases are shared with TRBD2. Germline V gene data show CDR1 as SGHTA and CDR2 as FQGTGA. The CDR3 runs 16 residues. J was trimmed by 4 bases and V by 2 bases; bases with no gene match: 8.

The V gene is TRBV5-1, the J gene TRBJ1-2, with no clear D. Germline CDR1 is SGHRS and CDR2 is YFSETQ. Trimming took off 2 bases at V and 5 bases at J, with 13 bases between the two ends. There are 14 residues in the CDR3. The CDR3 DNA reads as TGCGCCAGCAGCTTCGCGGGCTCCAATTATGGCTACACCTTC. As protein: CASSFAGSNYGYTF.

This chain links TRBV5-1 with TRBJ2-7, with D possibly being TRBD1 (6 bases). Germline V CDR1 and CDR2: SGHRS, YFSETQ. Trimming took off 4 bases at V and 1 base at J, with 18 bases between the two ends. This CDR3 contains 16 residues. The CDR3 spells CASSLRTGQGSYEQYF. CDR3 sequence (DNA): TGCGCCAGCAGCCTCCGTACAGGGCAGGGGTCCTACGAGCAGTACTTC.

The chain uses TRBV7-9 and TRBJ1-6; the match to TRBD1 covers 10 bases. Looked up from germline, CDR1 is SEHNR and CDR2 is FQNEAQ (reference sequence). The CDR3 runs 16 residues. V was pared by 5 bases and J by 6 bases, with 7 bases of the junction left unmatched. This CDR3 reads CASSRGQGGINSPLHF. In DNA, the CDR3 is TGTGCCAGCAGCCGTGGACAGGGGGGCATTAATTCACCCCTCCACTTT.

The sample holds one count of this clone. V usage is TRBV4-1 and J usage is TRBJ1-2; TRBD1 aligns across 9 bases. Germline V lookup: CDR1 MGHRA, CDR2 YSYEKL. Trimming removed 4 bases from V and 6 bases from J; junction bases left unmatched: 12. The CDR3 totals 16 residues. CDR3 coding DNA: TGCGCCAGCAGCCCAGAACAGGGGGCGCCAAGGAATGGCTACACCTTC. Translation gives CASSPEQGAPRNGYTF.

This sequence joins TRBV6-2 or TRBV6-3 and TRBJ1-5; maybe TRBD1 (5 bases). Trimming removed 5 bases from V and 0 bases from J, with 17 bases in between. Germline V CDR1 and CDR2: MNHEY, SVGEGT. The CDR3 covers 17 residues. CDR3 nucleotide sequence: TGTGCCAGCAGTACTGCGTTGAGGGGCTATAGCAATCAGCCCCAGCATTTT. Translated: CASSTALRGYSNQPQHF.

The chain uses TRBV12-3 or TRBV12-4 and TRBJ2-2; unclear D gene. V lost 0 bases to trimming and J lost 4 bases, with 3 bases between them. The CDR3 runs to 13 residues. The CDR3 here is CASSLASTGELFF. CDR3 bases: TGTGCCAGCAGTTTAGCCAGCACCGGGGAGCTGTTTTTT.

The chain couples TRBV11-2 to TRBJ2-2; possible D gene TRBD2, 6 bases. CDR1 SGHAT and CDR2 FQNNGV come from the germline V gene. This CDR3 has 15 residues. Trimming shortened V by 3 bases and J by 3 bases, and 11 bases separated the two germline ends. The CDR3 DNA reads TGTGCCAGCAGCTTGGGAGGTGGACACACCGGGGAGCTGTTTTTT. Amino acid sequence: CASSLGGGHTGELFF.

V and J are TRBV18 and TRBJ2-5; D might be TRBD2 (5 bases). The CDR3 runs to 15 residues. Between the trimmed V and J ends, which lost 6 bases and 5 bases, there was a span of 19 bases. Per germline, CDR1 KGHSH and CDR2 LQKENI. The CDR3 is CASSPDLPPGETQYF. In DNA, the CDR3 is TGTGCCAGCTCGCCTGACCTTCCCCCGGGGGAGACCCAGTACTTC. The complete variable domain, with remaining parts taken from reference TRBV18 and TRBJ2-5, reads NAGVMQNPRHLVRRRGQEARLRCSPMKGHSHVYWYRQLPEEGLKFMVYLQKENIIDESGMPKERFSAEFPKEGPSILRIQQVVRGDSAAYFCASSPDLPPGETQYFGPGTRLLVL.

This clone was recorded only once. The J gene is TRBJ2-3, the V gene TRBV10-1; D unclear. CDR1 is WNHNN and CDR2 is SYGVQD in the germline V gene (reference sequence). The CDR3 is 13 amino acids. Trimming cost V 4 bases and J 6 bases, with 11 bases left between them. CDR3 amino acids: CASSVGIQDTQYF. In nucleotides, the CDR3 is TGCGCCAGCAGTGTGGGGATCCAGGATACGCAGTATTTT.

The rearrangement joins TRBV15 to TRBJ2-3, with 11 bases that match TRBD2. With V trimmed by 4 bases and J by 3 bases, 6 bases remained unmatched. Germline CDR1 reads LNHNV; CDR2 reads YYDKDF (reference sequence). This CDR3 comprises 16 residues. The CDR3 DNA follows: TGTGCCACCAGCACGAGACTAGCGGGGTATACAGATACGCAGTATTTT. This encodes CATSTRLAGYTDTQYF.

The rearrangement joins TRBV5-4 to TRBJ2-7, with a weak D call TRBD2 (5 bases). Germline V gene data show CDR1 as SGHNT and CDR2 as YYREEE (reference sequence). The V end lost 5 bases, the J end lost 3 bases, and 12 bases lay between the germline ends. The CDR3 is 13 residues long. The CDR3 is CASSQTSNYEQYF. The CDR3 DNA follows: TGTGCCAGCAGTCAAACTAGTAACTACGAGCAGTACTTC.

The chain joins TRBV30 to TRBJ2-2; perhaps TRBD2 as D (7 bases). V lost 8 bases and J 8 bases, leaving 15 bases between the germline ends. Germline CDR1 GTSNPN, CDR2 SVGIG (reference sequence). The CDR3 runs to 12 residues. The CDR3 spells CAGPGGRGELFF. CDR3 sequence (DNA): TGTGCCGGCCCCGGGGGGCGGGGGGAGCTGTTTTTT. Together with reference TRBV30 and TRBJ2-2, the CDR3 gives the full variable domain: SQTIHQWPATLVQPVGSPLSLECTVEGTSNPNLYWYRQAAGRGLQLLFYSVGIGQISSEVPQNLSASRPQDRQFILSSKKLLLSDSGFYLCAGPGGRGELFFGEGSRLTVL.

The chain is built from TRBV7-3 and TRBJ2-2, with D perhaps matching TRBD2 (6 bases). Per germline, CDR1 SGHTA and CDR2 FQGTGA. The CDR3 is 16 amino acids. V lost 2 bases and J 2 bases, leaving 12 bases between the germline ends. The CDR3 DNA sequence: TGTGCCAGCAGCTTACTTGGCGGGGTCAACACCGGGGAGCTGTTTTTT. Translated: CASSLLGGVNTGELFF.

This rearrangement joins TRBV2 to TRBJ2-3; 10 bases align to TRBD2. Germline V CDR1 and CDR2: SNHLY, FYNNEI. V lost 9 bases and J lost 3; bases outside the gene matches: 12. The CDR3 length is 16 residues. The CDR3 nucleotides are TGTGCCAGTCAAACCCCCCGAGCGGGGGGGACAGATACGCAGTATTTT. As protein: CASQTPRAGGTDTQYF.

The rearrangement joins TRBV19 to TRBJ2-2; no firm D call. The CDR3 length is 15 residues. The germline V gene encodes CDR1 LNHDA and CDR2 SQIVND (reference sequence). V was shortened by 6 bases and J by 2 bases, with 13 bases between the two germline ends. The CDR3 sequence: CASRLQGFNTGELFF. DNA of the CDR3: TGTGCCAGTAGGCTCCAAGGCTTTAACACCGGGGAGCTGTTTTTT.

This chain connects TRBV30 to TRBJ1-5; maybe TRBD1 (6 bases). Germline V gives CDR1 GTSNPN, CDR2 SVGIG (reference sequence). This CDR3 is 14 amino acids long. The V end lost 0 bases, the J end lost 2 bases, and 8 bases lay between the germline ends. The CDR3 DNA is TGTGCCTGGAGTGTAAACAGGGGCAATCAGCCCCAGCATTTT. As protein: CAWSVNRGNQPQHF.

The chain uses TRBV30 and TRBJ1-2, with TRBD1 matching over 9 bases. The CDR3 totals 15 residues. The germline gives CDR1 GTSNPN, CDR2 SVGIG (reference sequence). Trimming cost V 1 base and J 2 bases; bases outside gene matches: 5. This CDR3 is CAWSGGDRVNYGYTF. The CDR3 nucleotides read TGTGCCTGGAGTGGAGGGGACAGGGTAAACTATGGCTACACCTTC.

The chain uses TRBV29-1 and TRBJ1-1; 7 bases align to TRBD1. Germline V CDR1 and CDR2: SQVTM, ANQGSEA. Trimming at V came to 6 bases and at J to 0 bases, leaving 4 bases not matched to a gene. The CDR3 sequence is 13 residues long. The chain's CDR3 is CSVGGQLNTEAFF. In nucleotides, the CDR3 is TGCAGCGTCGGGGGACAGTTGAACACTGAAGCTTTCTTT. Complete variable domain (other parts from reference TRBV29-1 and TRBJ1-1): SAVISQKPSRDICQRGTSLTIQCQVDSQVTMMFWYRQQPGQSLTLIATANQGSEATYESGFVIDKFPISRPNLTFSTLTVSNMSPEDSSIYLCSVGGQLNTEAFFGQGTRLTVV.

The V and J genes are TRBV5-1 and TRBJ2-7; 7 bases fit TRBD1. CDR1 SGHRS and CDR2 YFSETQ come from the germline V gene. The CDR3 has 13 residues. The J segment lost 4 bases and the V segment lost 5 bases, leaving 6 bases of the junction unmatched. In nucleotides, the CDR3 is TGCGCCAGCAGGACAGGGATTTTGTACGAGCAGTACTTC. It yields the protein CASRTGILYEQYF. Filled out from reference TRBV5-1 and TRBJ2-7, the complete variable domain reads KAGVTQTPRYLIKTRGQQVTLSCSPISGHRSVSWYQQTPGQGLQFLFEYFSETQRNKGNFPGRFSGRQFSNSRSEMNVSTLELGDSALYLCASRTGILYEQYFGPGTRLTVT.